The 7 T cell receptor beta chains below were found in one sample sequenced in a study of CD8+CD57+ T cells in acquired aplastic anemia (dated by TCRdb to about 2018). The sequencer was an Illumina HiSeq 2000. TCR beta VDJ combination and CDR3 sequence profiling used genomic DNA as the template. TCRdb reworked the public reads: Q25 trimming with fastp, MiXCR clone assembly, productive beta chains retained. Entries that share a CDR3 protein sequence are merged under the most common genes and DNA. This sample comprises about 210,000 distinct CDR3 sequences, around 60% of them detected only once. Together, the top ten hold around 32% of the sample. Sequenced sample: sorted CD4+, CD8+, or CD8+CD57+ T cells (not recorded which) from PBMCs. The receptors come from a human donor in good health.

This chain joins TRBV5-1 and TRBJ1-3; D is unclear. Per germline, CDR1 SGHRS and CDR2 YFSETQ. Trimming shortened V by 0 bases and J by 0 bases, and 13 bases separated the two germline ends. CDR3 length: 17 amino acids. This chain's CDR3 is CASSLEGQRSSGNTIYF. The DNA of the CDR3 is TGCGCCAGCAGCTTGGAGGGTCAGCGCTCCTCTGGAAACACCATATATTTT.

A note on this clonotype: A clone one base away is much larger, so this may be a read error. The chain has TRBV7-9 and TRBJ2-7; 8 nucleotides line up with TRBD1. The V gene's germline CDR1 is SEHNR and CDR2 FQNEAQ (reference sequence). After removal of 11 bases from V and 2 bases from J, the junction contained 5 bases not matched to a gene. The CDR3 loop spans 12 amino acids. The DNA for the CDR3 is TGTGCCGACGGGGGACAGGCCTACGAGCAGTACTTC. Translated, it gives CADGGQAYEQYF.

This clonotype occurred once. The chain joins TRBV2 to TRBJ2-1; the match to TRBD2 covers 7 bases. Unmatched junction bases numbered 12, after V lost 7 bases and J lost 9 bases. The CDR3 runs 14 residues. CDR1 is SNHLY and CDR2 is FYNNEI in the germline V gene. The CDR3 bases are TGTGCCAGCACAAAGGTTAAGGCTAGCGGTGAGCAGTTCTTC. Protein sequence: CASTKVKASGEQFF. The whole variable domain, filled in from reference TRBV2 and TRBJ2-1, reads EPEVTQTPSHQVTQMGQEVILRCVPISNHLYFYWYRQILGQKVEFLVSFYNNEISEKSEIFDDQFSVERPDGSNFTLKIRSTKLEDSAMYFCASTKVKASGEQFFGPGTRLTVL.

CDR3 protein: CSVPRQGSSYEQYF. CDR3 DNA sequence: TGCAGCGTCCCCCGCCAGGGTAGCTCCTACGAGCAGTACTTC. The V gene is TRBV29-1, the J gene TRBJ2-7, with D possibly TRBD1 on 5 matching bases. The V and J ends lost 6 bases and 0 bases respectively, with 15 bases between them. CDR1 is SQVTM, CDR2 ANQGSEA, per germline. This CDR3 is built from 14 residues.

This clonotype has ten or more counts. This chain links TRBV29-1 with TRBJ2-1; TRBD2 might be the D (6 bases). This CDR3 is built from 16 residues. V was clipped by 7 bases and J by 8 bases, with 27 bases between them. Germline lookup yields CDR1 SQVTM and CDR2 ANQGSEA. The CDR3 nucleotides are TGCAGCGCCGAGGGTCTCTTCGGGGCGCGGGGCGATGAGCAGTTCTTC. The encoded protein is CSAEGLFGARGDEQFF.

The chain links TRBV11-2 to TRBJ2-7; the D call may be TRBD1 or TRBD2 (5 bases each). The CDR3 has 13 amino acids. Germline CDR1 reads SGHAT; CDR2 reads FQNNGV. Trimming removed 5 bases at V and 4 bases at J, with 12 bases between. The chain's CDR3 is CASSEVRGYEQYF. CDR3 in DNA: TGTGCCAGCAGCGAAGTGAGGGGATACGAGCAGTACTTC.

V usage is TRBV25-1 and J usage is TRBJ2-5, with a weak D call TRBD2 (7 bases). Trimming removed 6 bases at V and 7 bases at J, with 15 bases between. Germline CDR1 is MGHDK and CDR2 is SYGVNS. CDR3 length: 13 amino acids. The CDR3 sequence: CASREVRGGTQYF. The CDR3 DNA reads TGTGCCAGCAGGGAGGTTAGGGGGGGGACCCAGTACTTC.